A single sample gave rise to the 3 T cell receptor beta chains below, sequenced in a study of early T cells in non-severe SARS-CoV-2 infection. TCRdb processed the 5' RACE reads anew with MiXCR; each CDR3 protein has one entry. Of some 64,000 distinct CDR3 sequences listed, over 8% are singletons. Specimen: whole blood, collected at baseline. The origin of the receptors is an adult who was a healthcare worker with PCR-confirmed SARS-CoV-2 infection or an uninfected control (not recorded which).

CDR3 amino acids: CASSLLAAPWTEQFF. The DNA for the CDR3 is TGTGCCAGCAGTTTATTGGCGGCCCCTTGGACTGAGCAGTTCTTC. V gene TRBV27 combines with J gene TRBJ2-1; no clear D. Trimming cost V 1 base and J 9 bases, with 16 bases left between them. From germline, CDR1 is MNHEY and CDR2 SMNVEV (reference sequence). The CDR3 has 15 amino acids.

The chain links TRBV24-1 to TRBJ2-1, with D possibly being TRBD2 (5 bases). The germline V gene encodes CDR1 KGHDR and CDR2 SFDVKD. The CDR3 runs 16 residues. The germline V and J ends were trimmed by 5 bases and 2 bases, with 15 bases remaining between them. CDR3 region: CATSGSRGNTYNEQFF. CDR3 coding DNA: TGTGCCACCAGTGGGAGTAGAGGGAACACCTACAATGAGCAGTTCTTC.

This chain links TRBV6-2 or TRBV6-3 with TRBJ1-1; D is uncertain. Between the trimmed V and J ends, which lost 5 bases and 2 bases, there was a span of 3 bases. Germline values: CDR1 MNHEY, CDR2 SVGEGT. This CDR3 region has 11 residues. CDR3 amino acids: CASSPNTEAFF. DNA of the CDR3: TGTGCCAGCAGTCCAAACACTGAAGCTTTCTTT.